These 28 T cell receptor beta chains share one sample of origin, sequenced in a study of blood T cells in healthy people across ages. Together with a sample-barcoded 5' primer, a J-beta primer mix was included in a second PCR lasting roughly 6 to 12 cycles. MiXCR, run by TCRdb on the 5' RACE reads, gives a single entry per CDR3 protein. The data show fewer than 1 million distinct CDR3 sequences, around 45% seen once. Sequences were obtained from blood. These receptors were collected from a man aged 55 to 70 in good health.

The genes are TRBV20-1 and TRBJ2-7; 8 nucleotides match TRBD1. V lost 5 bases, J lost 7 bases, and 10 bases stayed unmatched. Germline V gene sequence: CDR1 DFQATT, CDR2 SNEGSKA (reference sequence). CDR3 length: 13 amino acids. CDR3 amino acids: CSARTGKSWEQYF. The CDR3 bases are TGCAGTGCTCGGACAGGGAAATCGTGGGAGCAGTACTTC.

This clonotype appeared once. A read error is possible here, since a much larger clone lies one base away. The gene calls are TRBV20-1 and TRBJ1-4; perhaps TRBD1 as D (5 bases). Trimming left V 0 bases short and J 13 bases short, with 21 bases between. Germline V gene data show CDR1 as DFQATT and CDR2 as SNEGSKA (reference sequence). The CDR3 runs 15 residues. The CDR3 DNA follows: TGCAGTGCTAGAGATCTCAGGGAAGCTTCCCAAAGACTGTTTTTT. The encoded protein is CSARDLREASQRLFF.

This clonotype has just a few counts. The rearrangement links TRBV6-2 or TRBV6-3 to TRBJ2-3; D call uncertain. Germline loops: CDR1 MNHEY, CDR2 SVGEGT. The CDR3 runs to 11 residues. Trimming left V 8 bases short and J 2 bases short, with 5 bases between. The CDR3 DNA reads TGTGCCAGCGAGAACACAGATACGCAGTATTTT. This codes for CASENTDTQYF.

The chain is built from TRBV7-2 and TRBJ2-2; TRBD2 is a possible D gene (5 bases). V lost 2 bases and J lost 2, with 9 bases in between. This CDR3 is built from 15 residues. CDR1 is SGHTA, CDR2 FQGNSA, per germline. CDR3 residues: CASSLKAANTGELFF. The CDR3 DNA follows: TGTGCCAGCAGCTTAAAAGCGGCTAACACCGGGGAGCTGTTTTTT.

This clonotype was seen only a few times. J is TRBJ2-5 and V is TRBV10-2; the D is unclear. V was cut by 5 bases and J by 5 bases, with 12 bases left in between. The germline V gene encodes CDR1 WSHSY and CDR2 SAAADI. The CDR3 is 13 amino acids. In nucleotides, the CDR3 is TGCGCCAGCAGTTTACAGACTCGGGAGACCCAGTACTTC. Translated, it gives CASSLQTRETQYF.

This clonotype was detected only a few times. The chain links TRBV11-2 to TRBJ2-3; 13 bases map to TRBD2. The CDR3 is 16 amino acids. The V gene end was trimmed by 4 bases and the J gene end by 6 bases; junction bases not matched to a gene: 7. Germline V CDR1 and CDR2: SGHAT, FQNNGV. The CDR3 bases are TGTGCCAGCAGCTCCGGACTAGCGGGGGCTCTCGATACGCAGTATTTT. As protein: CASSSGLAGALDTQYF.

V is TRBV6-2 or TRBV6-3 and J is TRBJ2-7; 9 bases agree with TRBD1. In germline, CDR1 is MNHEY, CDR2 SVGEGT. This CDR3 contains 15 residues. The V and J ends lost 4 bases and 3 bases, in that order; junction bases with no gene match: 7. CDR3 in amino acids: CASSSAGTGLYEQYF. CDR3 bases: TGTGCCAGCAGTTCGGCCGGGACAGGGCTCTACGAGCAGTACTTC.

This clonotype occurred a few times. The V gene is TRBV12-3 or TRBV12-4, the J gene TRBJ2-7, with D perhaps matching TRBD2 (6 bases). This CDR3 comprises 13 residues. V was pared by 7 bases and J by 5 bases, with 15 bases between. The CDR3 protein is CASTPMAGHEQYF. Written as DNA, the CDR3 is TGTGCCAGCACCCCTATGGCGGGGCACGAGCAGTACTTC.

The J gene is TRBJ2-1, the V gene TRBV7-2; TRBD2 matches 11 bases. V gave up 1 base and J gave up 4 bases; unmatched junction bases: 9. This CDR3 has 18 amino acids. Germline-derived CDR1 and CDR2 are SGHTA and FQGNSA. CDR3 nucleotide sequence: TGTGCCAGCAGCTTAGTCTCTTTGGGGACTAGCGGTTACAATGAGCAGTTCTTC. Translating it yields CASSLVSLGTSGYNEQFF.

The CDR3: CATSDRDGQGSTGELFF. The DNA of the CDR3 is TGTGCCACCAGTGATAGGGATGGACAGGGGAGCACCGGGGAGCTGTTTTTT. The V gene is TRBV24-1, the J gene TRBJ2-2, with TRBD1 matching 9 bases. CDR1 and CDR2 (germline): KGHDR, SFDVKD. Unmatched junction bases numbered 8, after V lost 3 bases and J lost 4 bases. The CDR3 consists of 17 residues.

This chain links TRBV7-9 with TRBJ2-3, with 9 bases that match TRBD1. The length of the CDR3 is 16 residues. After removal of 5 bases from V and 3 bases from J, the junction contained 9 bases not matched to a gene. Germline CDR1 and CDR2: SEHNR and FQNEAQ (reference sequence). The CDR3 here is CASSPFRDRDTDTQYF. CDR3 in DNA: TGTGCCAGCAGCCCCTTCCGGGACAGGGATACAGATACGCAGTATTTT.

This rearrangement joins TRBV20-1 to TRBJ2-1; 11 bases agree with TRBD1. Trimming at V came to 0 bases and at J to 6 bases, leaving 7 bases not matched to a gene. This CDR3 comprises 16 residues. Germline V gene lookup returns CDR1 DFQATT and CDR2 SNEGSKA (reference sequence). The CDR3 nucleotides read TGCAGTGCTAGAGATACGGGACAGGGGGTTGTCAATGAGCAGTTCTTC. Translation: CSARDTGQGVVNEQFF.

This chain joins TRBV7-7 and TRBJ2-5; possibly TRBD2 for D (8 bases). The germline V gene has CDR1 SSHAT and CDR2 FNYEAQ (reference sequence). Trimming shortened V by 2 bases and J by 2 bases, and 15 bases separated the two germline ends. This CDR3 has 16 amino acids. CDR3 DNA sequence: TGTGCCAGCAGCTTATCGGGAGGGGGCGGACAAGAGACCCAGTACTTC. Translated: CASSLSGGGGQETQYF.

The chain uses TRBV2 and TRBJ1-2; D is perhaps TRBD1 (6 bases). This CDR3 comprises 16 residues. CDR1 is SNHLY and CDR2 is FYNNEI in the germline V gene. The germline V and J ends were trimmed by 4 bases and 4 bases, with 19 bases remaining between them. CDR3 sequence (DNA): TGTGCCAGCAGTGTACGGCCTGGGGGGGCCGGCTATGGCTACACCTTC. This gives the protein CASSVRPGGAGYGYTF.

This clonotype appeared a few times. The chain has TRBV12-3 or TRBV12-4 and TRBJ2-1; 10 nucleotides match TRBD1. This CDR3 spans 16 amino acids. The ends lost 5 bases at V and 7 bases at J; junction bases unmatched: 11. In DNA, the CDR3 is TGTGCCAGCAGTGCTGTCGGGACAGGGGAAAGAAATGAGCAGTTCTTC. Its protein is CASSAVGTGERNEQFF.

This clonotype was seen many times. The junction shows a germline mismatch at one end, possibly a read error. The V call is TRBV20-1, the J call TRBJ2-7, with D possibly being TRBD2 (7 bases). The CDR3 has 16 amino acids. Germline V gene sequence: CDR1 DFQATT, CDR2 SNEGSKA (reference sequence). The CDR3 region has the DNA TGCAGCGCTAACAATCTGGGGGGGGGCTTAACCTACGAGCAGTACTTC. Residues: CSANNLGGGLTYEQYF.

The chain joins TRBV10-3 to TRBJ2-7; a weak D match, TRBD1 (5 bases). Germline CDR1 ENHRY, CDR2 SYGVKD. Trimming pared 3 bases from V and 0 bases from J, leaving 9 bases between. This CDR3 has 14 amino acids. The CDR3 coding sequence is TGTGCCATCAGTGATGAGACAGCCTCCTACGAGCAGTACTTC. Translated: CAISDETASYEQYF.

This chain joins TRBV27 and TRBJ2-5; 7 nucleotides match TRBD2. Germline trimming cut 6 bases from V and 0 bases from J; bases unmatched to any gene: 16. CDR1 MNHEY and CDR2 SMNVEV come from the germline V gene (reference sequence). The CDR3 totals 18 residues. CDR3: CASSLSLPRGGYQETQYF. The DNA for the CDR3 is TGTGCCAGCAGCCTTAGCCTGCCAAGGGGAGGGTACCAAGAGACCCAGTACTTC.

The chain uses TRBV29-1 and TRBJ1-2; D not certain. Trimming removed 4 bases from V and 0 bases from J, with 12 bases in between. Per the germline V gene, CDR1 is SQVTM and CDR2 is ANQGSEA. The CDR3 runs 14 residues. The DNA for the CDR3 is TGCAGCGTTGTCCCCCAGTCGACTAACTATGGCTACACCTTC. This codes for CSVVPQSTNYGYTF. The full variable domain, in which reference TRBV29-1 and TRBJ1-2 provide the parts outside the CDR3, is SAVISQKPSRDICQRGTSLTIQCQVDSQVTMMFWYRQQPGQSLTLIATANQGSEATYESGFVIDKFPISRPNLTFSTLTVSNMSPEDSSIYLCSVVPQSTNYGYTFGSGTRLTVV.

This clonotype was counted between two and nine times. This chain links TRBV6-1 with TRBJ1-6, with 8 bases aligning to TRBD1. V lost 5 bases and J lost 4; bases outside the gene matches: 10. The CDR3 is 17 residues long. Looked up from germline, CDR1 is MNHNS and CDR2 is SASEGT. The CDR3 DNA is TGTGCCAGCAGTCGAAGGACAGGGTCGAATTATAATTCACCCCTCCACTTT. Translated, it gives CASSRRTGSNYNSPLHF.

The chain couples TRBV28 to TRBJ2-7; 8 bases agree with TRBD1. Per germline, CDR1 MDHEN and CDR2 SYDVKM. CDR3 length: 14 amino acids. After removal of 5 bases from V and 4 bases from J, the junction contained 7 bases not matched to a gene. The CDR3: CASSVVQGDYEQYF. The DNA for the CDR3 is TGTGCCAGCAGTGTTGTACAGGGGGATTACGAGCAGTACTTC.

The rearrangement links TRBV5-5 to TRBJ2-4; 8 nucleotides line up with TRBD2. Near its end, the DNA agrees better with TRBJ2-5, so the J call may be wrong. The CDR3 runs to 12 residues. The germline CDR1 and CDR2 sequences are SGHKS and YYEKEE (reference sequence). The CDR3 DNA reads as TGTGCCACGGGGGGGGTCCAAGAGACCCAGTACTTC. Translating it yields CATGGVQETQYF.

DNA of the CDR3: TGTGCCAGCAGCTGGCGGCAAAATGAAAAACTGTTTTTT. As protein: CASSWRQNEKLFF. The genes are TRBV2 and TRBJ1-4; D uncertain. Germline lookup yields CDR1 SNHLY and CDR2 FYNNEI. V lost 6 bases to trimming and J lost 5 bases, with 10 bases between them. This CDR3 contains 13 residues.

This clonotype came up many times. This chain connects TRBV20-1 to TRBJ1-2; no clear D gene. Trimming shortened V by 0 bases and J by 2 bases, and 10 bases separated the two germline ends. Per germline, CDR1 DFQATT and CDR2 SNEGSKA (reference sequence). This CDR3 is 14 amino acids long. CDR3 nucleotides: TGCAGTGCTAGAGATTTCTCGGCAAACTATGGCTACACCTTC. Translated, it gives CSARDFSANYGYTF.

A few counts support this clonotype. The chain couples TRBV4-1 to TRBJ1-5, with D unresolved. The V gene's germline CDR1 is MGHRA and CDR2 YSYEKL. This CDR3 is 13 amino acids long. V lost 0 bases and J lost 7, with 7 bases in between. The CDR3 DNA reads TGCGCCAGCAGCCAAGATGGATTCCAGCCCCAGCATTTT. Encoded protein: CASSQDGFQPQHF.

Worth noting for this clonotype: This sequence may be a read error, since a much larger clone differs from it by one base. The chain is built from TRBV27 and TRBJ1-5; TRBD1 agrees at 9 bases. J gave up 4 bases and V 7 bases, and 8 bases lay outside the gene matches. CDR3 length: 15 residues. CDR1 MNHEY and CDR2 SMNVEV come from the germline V gene (reference sequence). In DNA form, the CDR3 reads TGTGCCAGCAATTCACAGGGGGCTGGAAATCAGCCCCAGCATTTT. The encoded protein is CASNSQGAGNQPQHF.

This chain joins TRBV6-5 and TRBJ1-6; perhaps TRBD1 as D (5 bases). CDR3 length: 18 amino acids. The germline CDR1 and CDR2 sequences are MNHEY and SVGAGI. Trimming stripped 0 bases from V and 3 bases from J, with 15 bases between. CDR3 sequence reads: CASSYSSRGIYYNSPLHF. For the CDR3, the DNA is TGTGCCAGCAGTTACTCGAGTCGGGGGATCTACTATAATTCACCCCTCCACTTT.

This clonotype was observed at least ten times. The genes are TRBV4-3 and TRBJ2-7; 8 positions agree with TRBD2. The germline gives CDR1 LGHNA, CDR2 YSLEER. Trimming removed 0 bases from V and 3 bases from J; junction bases left unmatched: 7. This CDR3 comprises 16 residues. CDR3 bases: TGCGCCAGCAGCCAAGATAGCCAGCGGGGGTACTACGAGCAGTACTTC. Translation gives CASSQDSQRGYYEQYF.